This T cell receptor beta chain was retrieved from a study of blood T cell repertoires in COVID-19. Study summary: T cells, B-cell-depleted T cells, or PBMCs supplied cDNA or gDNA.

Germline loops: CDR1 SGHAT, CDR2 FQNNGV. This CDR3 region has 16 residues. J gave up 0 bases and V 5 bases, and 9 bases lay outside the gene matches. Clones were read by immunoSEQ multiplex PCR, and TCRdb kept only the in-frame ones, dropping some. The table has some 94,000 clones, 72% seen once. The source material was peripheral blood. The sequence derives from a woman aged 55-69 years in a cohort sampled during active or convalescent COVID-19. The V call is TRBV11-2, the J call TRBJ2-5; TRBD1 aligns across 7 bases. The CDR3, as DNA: TGTGCCAGCAGCATTACAGGGGCCGAGTACCAAGAGACCCAGTACTTC. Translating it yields CASSITGAEYQETQYF.